Shown below are 14 T cell receptor beta chains from a single sample sequenced in a study of T cells in localized non-small cell lung cancer. The repertoire was sequenced with immunoSEQ multiplex PCR; TCRdb's copy has only in-frame clones and lacks some. This table holds approximately 72,000 clones, 84% found once. This material consisted of peripheral blood, taken before any cancer treatment. These receptors came from a female donor of 60 years or more with stage I lung adenocarcinoma.

The rearrangement joins TRBV18 to TRBJ1-3, with a possible D match to TRBD1 (5 bases). The CDR3 is 16 residues long. V was pared by 3 bases and J by 1 base, with 13 bases between. Germline V gene sequence: CDR1 KGHSH, CDR2 LQKENI. CDR3 sequence reads: CASSPGQGSSGNTIYF. CDR3 in DNA: TGTGCCAGCTCACCGGGCCAGGGCTCTTCTGGAAACACCATATATTTT.

The chain is built from TRBV2 and TRBJ1-1; TRBD1 is a possible D gene (5 bases). CDR3 size: 13 residues. The germline V and J ends were trimmed by 7 bases and 2 bases, with 11 bases remaining between them. From germline, CDR1 is SNHLY and CDR2 FYNNEI. The CDR3 region has the DNA TGTGCCAGCACGGGGCCCCGTAACACTGAAGCTTTCTTT. This translates into CASTGPRNTEAFF.

This clone has just one count. This sequence joins TRBV18 and TRBJ1-3; the D is unclear. V lost 3 bases to trimming and J lost 0 bases, with 6 bases between them. The germline gives CDR1 KGHSH, CDR2 LQKENI. The CDR3 runs 14 residues. CDR3 bases: TGTGCCAGCTCACCTGAGTTCTCTGGAAACACCATATATTTT. Its translation is CASSPEFSGNTIYF. Variable domain in full (rest from reference TRBV18 and TRBJ1-3): NAGVMQNPRHLVRRRGQEARLRCSPMKGHSHVYWYRQLPEEGLKFMVYLQKENIIDESGMPKERFSAEFPKEGPSILRIQQVVRGDSAAYFCASSPEFSGNTIYFGEGSWLTVV.

The chain joins TRBV6-1 to TRBJ2-6, with TRBD1 matching 8 bases. This CDR3 comprises 18 residues. V dropped 1 base and J dropped 3; count of bases not matched to a gene: 8. Germline loops: CDR1 MNHNS, CDR2 SASEGT. This CDR3 reads CASSEVGQGAGGANVLTF. The CDR3 DNA sequence: TGTGCCAGCAGTGAAGTCGGACAGGGCGCGGGTGGGGCCAACGTCCTGACTTTC.

The V and J genes are TRBV5-5 and TRBJ1-2; a weak D match, TRBD1 (6 bases). CDR3 length: 15 amino acids. Germline V gene data show CDR1 as SGHKS and CDR2 as YYEKEE (reference sequence). Deletions cut 6 bases from V and 4 bases from J, with 19 bases between. CDR3 amino acids: CASTPVRGSVYGYTF. Written as DNA, the CDR3 is TGTGCCAGCACCCCCGTGAGGGGGTCCGTCTATGGCTACACCTTC.

The rearrangement joins TRBV6-5 to TRBJ2-3; 10 bases align to TRBD2. J lost 1 base, V lost 6 bases, and 4 bases had no gene match. The germline V gene encodes CDR1 MNHEY and CDR2 SVGAGI. This CDR3 is built from 15 residues. DNA of the CDR3: TGTGCCAGCAGAATTCTAGCGGGGGGCACAGATACGCAGTATTTT. Protein: CASRILAGGTDTQYF.

This sequence joins TRBV7-8 and TRBJ2-5, with 12 bases lining up with TRBD2. V trimming: 5 bases; J trimming: 5 bases; junction bases outside the gene matches: 6. CDR3 size: 15 residues. Germline values: CDR1 SGHVS, CDR2 FQNEAQ. CDR3: CASSPSGRASETQYF. The CDR3 coding sequence is TGTGCCAGCAGCCCTAGCGGGAGGGCCTCGGAGACCCAGTACTTC.

Here the CDR3 reads CASSQDVLAGAISRLVEQFF. CDR3 in DNA: TGTGCCAGCAGCCAAGATGTTCTAGCGGGGGCAATATCGCGGTTGGTTGAGCAGTTCTTC. This sequence joins TRBV4-2 and TRBJ2-1, with TRBD2 matching over 10 bases. The CDR3 has 20 residues. The germline V gene encodes CDR1 LGHNA and CDR2 YNFKEQ. V lost 0 bases, J lost 9 bases, and 20 bases stayed unmatched.

The V call is TRBV19, the J call TRBJ2-5; 7 nucleotides match TRBD1. CDR3 length: 16 residues. V lost 6 bases and J lost 2; bases outside the gene matches: 12. Germline V lookup: CDR1 LNHDA, CDR2 SQIVND (reference sequence). CDR3 residues: CASSKGWGTVQETQYF. CDR3 DNA sequence: TGTGCCAGTAGCAAGGGGTGGGGGACAGTTCAAGAGACCCAGTACTTC.

V usage is TRBV6-1 and J usage is TRBJ2-5; 11 bases are a match to TRBD2. The CDR3 extends over 15 amino acids. The ends lost 2 bases at V and 2 bases at J; junction bases unmatched: 1. Germline lookup yields CDR1 MNHNS and CDR2 SASEGT. For the CDR3, the DNA is TGTGCCAGCAGTGAATCTAGCGGGAGGCAAGAGACCCAGTACTTC. This gives the protein CASSESSGRQETQYF.

This chain connects TRBV19 to TRBJ1-5; no clear D gene. This CDR3 is built from 15 residues. V lost 6 bases and J lost 2, with 14 bases in between. Germline lookup yields CDR1 LNHDA and CDR2 SQIVND (reference sequence). CDR3 DNA: TGTGCCAGTAGAAAGGTGGGAGATGGCAATCAGCCCCAGCATTTT. Protein product: CASRKVGDGNQPQHF.

The chain joins TRBV15 to TRBJ1-5, with a possible D match to TRBD1 (6 bases). V lost 4 bases and J lost 3, with 13 bases in between. CDR3 size: 15 residues. The germline CDR1 and CDR2 sequences are LNHNV and YYDKDF (reference sequence). CDR3 nucleotide sequence: TGTGCCACCAGCAAGGGGGGGTCGAACAATCAGCCCCAGCATTTT. Translating it yields CATSKGGSNNQPQHF.

In this sample, this clone turned up once. This chain links TRBV5-8 with TRBJ2-7; perhaps TRBD1 as D (5 bases). Germline V gene data show CDR1 as SGHTS and CDR2 as YDEGEE. Trimming took off 0 bases at V and 0 bases at J, with 19 bases between the two ends. The CDR3 runs 18 residues. CDR3 sequence: CASSLGTPYRQNSYEQYF. In nucleotides, the CDR3 is TGTGCCAGCAGCTTGGGTACCCCCTACCGACAGAACTCCTACGAGCAGTACTTC.

The chain is built from TRBV19 and TRBJ2-3; TRBD1 matches 10 bases. Germline loops: CDR1 LNHDA, CDR2 SQIVND (reference sequence). V lost 7 bases, J lost 4 bases, and 2 bases stayed unmatched. There are 13 residues in the CDR3. The CDR3 DNA sequence: TGTGCCAGTAAGACAGGGGGCGCAGATACGCAGTATTTT. Protein product: CASKTGGADTQYF.